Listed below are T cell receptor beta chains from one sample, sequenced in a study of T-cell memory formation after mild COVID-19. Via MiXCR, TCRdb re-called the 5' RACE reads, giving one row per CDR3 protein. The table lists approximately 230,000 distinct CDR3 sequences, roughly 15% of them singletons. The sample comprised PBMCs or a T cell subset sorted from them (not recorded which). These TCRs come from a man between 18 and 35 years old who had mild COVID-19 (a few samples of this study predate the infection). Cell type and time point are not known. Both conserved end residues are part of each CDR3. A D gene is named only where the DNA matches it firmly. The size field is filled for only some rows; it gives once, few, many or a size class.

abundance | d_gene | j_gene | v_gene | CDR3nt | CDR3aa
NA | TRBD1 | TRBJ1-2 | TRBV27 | TGTGCCAGCAGCCAATCAGGGACAGTTGGCTACACCTTC | CASSQSGTVGYTF
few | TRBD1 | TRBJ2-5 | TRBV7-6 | TGTGCCAGCAGCGTTACAGGGGTAGAGACCCAGTACTTC | CASSVTGVETQYF
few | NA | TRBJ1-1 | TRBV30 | TGTGCCTGGAGTGTAGAGGGAGGTGAAGCTTTCTTT | CAWSVEGGEAFF
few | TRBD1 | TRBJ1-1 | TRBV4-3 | TGCGCCAGCAGCCATACAGGGGAGGTCACTGAAGCTTTCTTT | CASSHTGEVTEAFF
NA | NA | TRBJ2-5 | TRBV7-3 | TGTGCCAGCAGCGCGGACCGTCGAGGGGGGACCCAGTACTTC | CASSADRRGGTQYF
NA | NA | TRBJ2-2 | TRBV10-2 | TGCGCCAGCTCCCGACAGGCGGGAACCGGGGAGCTGTTTTTT | CASSRQAGTGELFF
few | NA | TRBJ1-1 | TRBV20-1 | TGCAGTGCTAGATTTCACGGGCCAGGGTCTGAAGCTTTCTTT | CSARFHGPGSEAFF
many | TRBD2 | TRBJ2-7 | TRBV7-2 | TGTGCCAGCAGCTTAAGGGCTAGCGGGTCCTACGAGCAGTACTTC | CASSLRASGSYEQYF
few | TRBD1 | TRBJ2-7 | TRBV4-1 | TGCGCCAGCAGCCAGGAGGGACAGGGGCCCTACGAGCAGTACTTC | CASSQEGQGPYEQYF
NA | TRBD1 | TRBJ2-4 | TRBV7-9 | TGTGCCAGCAGCTTCGGTGACAGGGCTGACATTCAGTACTTC | CASSFGDRADIQYF
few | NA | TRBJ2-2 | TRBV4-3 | TGCGCCAGCAGCCAAGATAGGCCCGCGAGGGGCACCGGGGAGCTGTTTTTT | CASSQDRPARGTGELFF
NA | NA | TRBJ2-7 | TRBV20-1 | TGCAGTGCTAAAGGACAGCTATACGAGCAGTACTTC | CSAKGQLYEQYF
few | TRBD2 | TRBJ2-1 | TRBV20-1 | TGCAGTGCCGTAACTAGCGGGGGGGCTTGGGAGCAGTTCTTC | CSAVTSGGAWEQFF
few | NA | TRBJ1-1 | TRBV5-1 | TGCGCCACCTTCCCGGACACTGAAGCTTTCTTT | CATFPDTEAFF
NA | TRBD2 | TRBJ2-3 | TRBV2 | TGTGCCAGCAGGGGCCGCGGGGCGGGGGGGCTAAGCGATACGCAGTATTTT | CASRGRGAGGLSDTQYF
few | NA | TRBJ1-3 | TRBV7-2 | TGTGCCAGCAGCTTCTGGGGAAGGCCGGACACCATATATTTT | CASSFWGRPDTIYF
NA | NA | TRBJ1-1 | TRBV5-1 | TGCGCCAGCAGCTTGGAGGTGGGTATGAACACTGAAGCTTTCTTT | CASSLEVGMNTEAFF
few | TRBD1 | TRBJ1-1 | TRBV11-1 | TGTGCCAGCAGTTCACAAGACAGGGGCGACACTGAAGCTTTCTTT | CASSSQDRGDTEAFF